The 12 T cell receptor beta chains given below trace back to one sample, sequenced in a study of blood T cell repertoires in COVID-19. Data came from immunoSEQ multiplex PCR; TCRdb stores just in-frame clones and leaves some out. This sample carries approximately 160,000 clones, around 80% of them seen once, and the ten largest clones take approximately 4%. The sequenced material came from PBMCs or T cells enriched from blood (not recorded which). The receptors stem from a woman between 45 and 60 years old in a cohort exposed to, infected with or recovered from COVID-19 (not recorded which).

The J gene is TRBJ2-5, the V gene TRBV6-1, with D hard to call. The germline V gene has CDR1 MNHNS and CDR2 SASEGT. The CDR3 length is 13 residues. Trimming cost V 3 bases and J 5 bases, with 10 bases left between them. The CDR3 DNA is TGTGCCAGCAGTGATCTAGTTTGGGAGACCCAGTACTTC. Translated, it gives CASSDLVWETQYF.

This chain uses TRBV28 with TRBJ1-2; D perhaps matches TRBD1 (6 bases). This CDR3 region has 15 residues. Trimming removed 7 bases at V and 3 bases at J, with 18 bases between. The V gene's germline CDR1 is MDHEN and CDR2 SYDVKM. CDR3 in amino acids: CASTPGGGADYGYTF. The CDR3 DNA sequence: TGTGCCAGCACTCCCGGTGGGGGGGCGGACTATGGCTACACCTTC.

This sequence joins TRBV28 and TRBJ1-5, with 9 bases that match TRBD1. CDR1 and CDR2 from the germline V gene are MDHEN and SYDVKM. CDR3 length equals 15 residues. With V trimmed by 4 bases and J by 3 bases, 4 bases remained unmatched. The CDR3 here is CASSSRQGVNQPQHF. As DNA, the CDR3 is TGTGCCAGCAGTTCCCGACAGGGGGTCAATCAGCCCCAGCATTTT.

The V and J genes are TRBV3-1 (or the pseudogene TRBV3-2) and TRBJ2-1, with 7 nucleotides matching TRBD1. Trimming removed 1 base from V and 2 bases from J; junction bases left unmatched: 2. Germline CDR1 LGHDT, CDR2 YNNKEL (reference sequence). The CDR3 extends over 15 amino acids. DNA of the CDR3: TGTGCCAGCAGCCAAGGGACAGGTACCTACAATGAGCAGTTCTTC. This translates into CASSQGTGTYNEQFF.

The chain links TRBV5-1 to TRBJ2-5; possibly TRBD2 for D (7 bases). The CDR3 has 16 amino acids. The V gene's germline CDR1 is SGHRS and CDR2 YFSETQ. Trimming stripped 3 bases from V and 1 base from J, with 16 bases between. CDR3 nucleotide sequence: TGCGCCAGCAGCTCCGGCGGGGGCGAGGCCCAAGAGACCCAGTACTTC. This gives the protein CASSSGGGEAQETQYF. Based on the CDR3 plus reference TRBV5-1 and TRBJ2-5, the full variable domain is KAGVTQTPRYLIKTRGQQVTLSCSPISGHRSVSWYQQTPGQGLQFLFEYFSETQRNKGNFPGRFSGRQFSNSRSEMNVSTLELGDSALYLCASSSGGGEAQETQYFGPGTRLLVL.

This clone was recorded only once. This sequence joins TRBV7-9 and TRBJ2-3; 7 bases match TRBD2. The germline V gene encodes CDR1 SEHNR and CDR2 FQNEAQ (reference sequence). The CDR3 spans 15 residues. The V and J ends lost 1 base and 4 bases, in that order; junction bases with no gene match: 5. This CDR3 reads CASSLGGRAADTQYF. The CDR3 nucleotides are TGTGCCAGCAGCTTAGGCGGGAGAGCAGCAGATACGCAGTATTTT.

This chain joins TRBV19 and TRBJ1-6, with TRBD1 matching over 9 bases. V was pared by 3 bases and J by 0 bases, with 6 bases of the junction left unmatched. Germline-derived CDR1 and CDR2 are LNHDA and SQIVND (reference sequence). The CDR3 extends over 18 amino acids. The CDR3 region is CASSILTGGFSYNSPLHF. Here the CDR3 DNA reads TGTGCCAGTAGTATCTTGACAGGGGGTTTCTCCTATAATTCACCCCTCCACTTT.

The chain links TRBV30 to TRBJ1-2; 10 positions agree with TRBD1. The trim removed 0 bases at V and 5 bases at J, leaving 3 bases unmatched. The CDR3 has 14 amino acids. Per the germline V gene, CDR1 is GTSNPN and CDR2 is SVGIG (reference sequence). The CDR3 reads CAWSVRQGAYGYTF. Here the CDR3 DNA reads TGTGCCTGGAGTGTACGACAGGGGGCATATGGCTACACCTTC.

This rearrangement joins TRBV7-3 to TRBJ2-3; no definite D call. The germline V and J ends were trimmed by 5 bases and 0 bases, with 6 bases remaining between them. CDR1 is SGHTA and CDR2 is FQGTGA in the germline V gene. This CDR3 region has 13 residues. CDR3 nucleotide sequence: TGTGCCAGCAGCCGTATGAGCACAGATACGCAGTATTTT. Protein: CASSRMSTDTQYF. The whole variable domain, remainder taken from reference TRBV7-3 and TRBJ2-3, is GAGVSQTPSNKVTEKGKYVELRCDPISGHTALYWYRQSLGQGPEFLIYFQGTGAADDSGLPNDRFFAVRPEGSVSTLKIQRTERGDSAVYLCASSRMSTDTQYFGPGTRLTVL.

The chain recombines TRBV7-8 with TRBJ1-5; tentatively, D is TRBD1 (5 bases). Germline loops: CDR1 SGHVS, CDR2 FQNEAQ. The ends were cut back, 1 base at V and 2 bases at J, with 18 bases in the middle. The CDR3 extends over 18 amino acids. This chain's CDR3 is CASSLDDGGFSGNQPQHF. CDR3 nucleotide sequence: TGTGCCAGCAGCTTAGATGATGGGGGGTTCAGCGGCAATCAGCCCCAGCATTTT.

This clone appeared once. The chain couples TRBV5-1 to TRBJ1-1, with unresolved D. The V end was cut by 5 bases, the J end by 1 base, with 12 bases between. Germline V gene sequence: CDR1 SGHRS, CDR2 YFSETQ. This CDR3 has 14 amino acids. The CDR3 DNA follows: TGCGCCAGCAGTTGGGTTGCAGGGAACACTGAAGCTTTCTTT. Protein product: CASSWVAGNTEAFF.

This sequence joins TRBV4-1 and TRBJ2-7; 10 positions agree with TRBD2. V dropped 2 bases and J dropped 2; count of bases not matched to a gene: 3. CDR1 MGHRA and CDR2 YSYEKL come from the germline V gene. The CDR3 sequence is 15 residues long. The CDR3 here is CASSQLTSGPYEQYF. DNA for the CDR3: TGCGCCAGCAGCCAACTGACTAGCGGGCCCTACGAGCAGTACTTC.